This T cell receptor (beta chain) was retrieved from a study of PD-1 blockade in classical Hodgkin lymphoma. The study's findings and limits: Relative to healthy donors, newly diagnosed patients reportedly had lower baseline TCR diversity, which was reported as lower still in relapsed/refractory patients.

Every patient was affected by relapse after autologous stem cell transplantation, while exposure to brentuximab vedotin was not uniform. Germline V gene data show CDR1 as SNHLY and CDR2 as FYNNEI. The CDR3 has 15 residues. With 1 base clipped from V and 4 bases from J, the junction kept 6 bases outside the gene matches. Assay: immunoSEQ multiplex PCR; the TCRdb copy retains only in-frame clones and omits some. The top ten hold about 41% of the sample, which has 20,000 to 25,000 clones, 75% to 85% seen once. In the case of this clone: Antigen: not known.

The source of this sequence is a human donor with classical Hodgkin lymphoma. V usage is TRBV2 and J usage is TRBJ2-5; 7 nucleotides align to TRBD2. The sequenced sample was peripheral blood mononuclear cells (PBMCs), obtained before the second cycle of nivolumab. The CDR3 sequence: CASSEDVGRGETQYF. The CDR3 nucleotides are TGTGCCAGCAGTGAAGACGTGGGGAGGGGAGAGACCCAGTACTTC. Combining the CDR3 with reference TRBV2 and TRBJ2-5 gives the whole variable domain EPEVTQTPSHQVTQMGQEVILRCVPISNHLYFYWYRQILGQKVEFLVSFYNNEISEKSEIFDDQFSVERPDGSNFTLKIRSTKLEDSAMYFCASSEDVGRGETQYFGPGTRLLVL.